The entry below describes one T cell receptor (beta chain). Its antigen remains unknown. V was cut by 7 bases and J by 4 bases, with 9 bases left in between. From germline, CDR1 is SGHNT and CDR2 YYREEE (reference sequence). The CDR3 has 13 amino acids. CD45RO negativity and positive selection for CCR7 defined naive CD8 cells, a population that excluded terminally differentiated effector memory CD45RA+ cells. This specimen comes from a study of shared clonotypes between healthy human individuals. Study at large: The donors, two women and a few men, were aged 18 to 49.

Profiling relied on immunoSEQ multiplex PCR, and the TCRdb table lists in-frame clones only, not all of them. The sample contains about 2.1 million clones, 90% to 95% of which appear only once. Study-wide results and caveats: Roughly 5% of naive CD4 clonotypes were shared across a few donors. Researchers found naive subsets generally carried larger estimated richness than memory subsets.

Sequenced: naive CD8+ T cells from PBMCs. This TCR was recovered from a man aged 18 to 29 in good health. Some clones in this sample may be carry-over from other donors' samples. The V gene is TRBV5-4, the J gene TRBJ2-6; no clear D. The CDR3 bases are TGTGCCAGCTCCCGGTCCGGGGCCAACGTCCTGACTTTC. Its protein is CASSRSGANVLTF.